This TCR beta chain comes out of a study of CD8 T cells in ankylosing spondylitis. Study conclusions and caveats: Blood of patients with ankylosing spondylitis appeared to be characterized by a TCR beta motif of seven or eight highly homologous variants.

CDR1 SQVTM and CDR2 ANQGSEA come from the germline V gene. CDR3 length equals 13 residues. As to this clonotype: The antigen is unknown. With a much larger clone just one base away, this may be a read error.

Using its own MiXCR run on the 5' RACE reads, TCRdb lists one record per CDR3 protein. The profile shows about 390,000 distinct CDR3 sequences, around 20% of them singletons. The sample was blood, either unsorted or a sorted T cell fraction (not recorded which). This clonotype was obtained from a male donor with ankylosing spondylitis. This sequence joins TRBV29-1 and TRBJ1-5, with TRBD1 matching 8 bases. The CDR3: CSVAEQGDQPRHF. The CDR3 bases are TGCAGCGTCGCAGAACAGGGGGATCAGCCCCGGCATTTT. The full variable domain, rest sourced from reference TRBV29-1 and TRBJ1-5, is SAVISQKPSRDICQRGTSLTIQCQVDSQVTMMFWYRQQPGQSLTLIATANQGSEATYESGFVIDKFPISRPNLTFSTLTVSNMSPEDSSIYLCSVAEQGDQPRHFGDGTRLSIL.